Below are 12 T cell receptor beta chains sequenced from a single sample in a study of T cells in Graves' hyperthyroidism and ophthalmopathy. Regions amplified from RNA transcripts were the TCR beta CDR3 regions. Using the HTBI primer set, a first-round RT-PCR was run on the TCR CDR3. TCRdb processed the multiplex PCR reads anew with MiXCR; each CDR3 protein has one entry. The data show more than 300,000 distinct CDR3 sequences, with 15% to 20% seen just once and 35% to 45% held by the top ten. Sample: blood. The receptors shown here come from a man younger than 30 with Graves' ophthalmopathy.

This chain connects TRBV6-5 to TRBJ2-7; no reliable D call. The DNA matches TRBJ2-1 better at its end, which makes the J call doubtful. CDR1 and CDR2 from the germline V gene are MNHEY and SVGAGI. This CDR3 contains 15 residues. The CDR3 spells CASSYSFPLRYEQFF. In nucleotides, the CDR3 is TGTGCCAGCAGTTACTCCTTTCCGTTGCGCTACGAGCAGTTCTTC.

This clonotype was recorded at least ten times. V usage is TRBV7-9 and J usage is TRBJ1-2, with a possible D match to TRBD1 (6 bases). This CDR3 is built from 15 residues. From germline, CDR1 is SEHNR and CDR2 FQNEAQ (reference sequence). V gave up 5 bases and J gave up 2 bases, with 15 bases separating them. CDR3: CASSPQGGGNYGYTF. DNA of the CDR3: TGTGCCAGCAGCCCCCAGGGTGGGGGCAACTATGGCTACACCTTC.

This clonotype has at least ten counts. The chain combines TRBV28 with TRBJ1-2; tentative D call: TRBD1 (6 bases). Germline loops: CDR1 MDHEN, CDR2 SYDVKM. The V gene lost 6 bases and the J gene lost 6 bases, with 14 bases spanning the gap. The CDR3 totals 13 residues. The CDR3 region is CASSPDRNNGYTF. In nucleotides, the CDR3 is TGTGCCAGCAGCCCCGACAGGAACAATGGCTACACCTTC.

There are a few counts of this clonotype. This chain uses TRBV12-3 or TRBV12-4 with TRBJ2-5; no firm D call. Trimming removed 2 bases at V and 4 bases at J, with 5 bases between. CDR3 size: 12 residues. In DNA form, the CDR3 reads TGTGCCAGCAGTTTAAGCCCAGAGACCCAGTACTTC. This sequence encodes CASSLSPETQYF.

This clonotype showed up many times. This chain joins TRBV5-8 and TRBJ1-2; D remains ambiguous. Germline V CDR1 and CDR2: SGHTS, YDEGEE. The CDR3 contains 16 residues. The V end lost 4 bases, the J end lost 0 bases, and 16 bases lay between the germline ends. The CDR3 loop is CASSVRSGSPNYGYTF. CDR3 DNA: TGTGCCAGCAGCGTCCGCTCGGGGTCCCCTAACTATGGCTACACCTTC. Drawing the rest from reference TRBV5-8 and TRBJ1-2, the complete variable domain is EAGVTQSPTHLIKTRGQQATLRCSPISGHTSVYWYQQALGLGLQFLLWYDEGEERNRGNFPPRFSGRQFPNYSSELNVNALELEDSALYLCASSVRSGSPNYGYTFGSGTRLTVV.

This clonotype was seen ten or more times. This chain links TRBV2 with TRBJ2-5, with D unclear. The CDR3 contains 13 residues. Germline CDR1 reads SNHLY; CDR2 reads FYNNEI. Trimming cost V 1 base and J 1 base, with 4 bases left between them. CDR3 sequence reads: CASSEGTQETQYF. CDR3 coding DNA: TGTGCCAGCAGTGAAGGCACCCAAGAGACCCAGTACTTC.

This clonotype appeared many times. The chain combines TRBV2 with TRBJ2-1; perhaps TRBD2 as D (6 bases). The V end lost 6 bases, the J end lost 4 bases, and 16 bases lay between the germline ends. CDR3 length: 15 amino acids. The germline V gene encodes CDR1 SNHLY and CDR2 FYNNEI. CDR3 nucleotides: TGTGCCAGCAGCTTCGCCCGGGGGTCTTACAATGAGCAGTTCTTC. It yields the protein CASSFARGSYNEQFF.

The V gene is TRBV4-1, the J gene TRBJ1-6; no reliable D call. CDR1 is MGHRA and CDR2 is YSYEKL in the germline V gene. The CDR3 spans 13 residues. V was cut by 4 bases and J by 7 bases, with 8 bases left in between. The CDR3 is CASSPPGNSPLHF. In DNA form, the CDR3 reads TGCGCCAGCAGCCCCCCGGGGAATTCACCCCTCCACTTT.

The chain is built from TRBV2 and TRBJ1-5, with D unresolved. Trimming cost V 6 bases and J 0 bases, with 9 bases left between them. CDR1 and CDR2 from the germline V gene are SNHLY and FYNNEI. CDR3 length equals 14 residues. CDR3 amino acids: CASRASDSNQPQHF. In nucleotides, the CDR3 is TGTGCCAGCAGAGCCTCAGATAGCAATCAGCCCCAGCATTTT.

At least ten counts were recorded for this clonotype. The CDR3 loop reads CSVESVGLAGAYEQYF. In nucleotides, the CDR3 is TGCAGCGTTGAGTCCGTCGGACTAGCGGGGGCCTACGAGCAGTACTTC. The chain couples TRBV29-1 to TRBJ2-7; 13 bases agree with TRBD2. The CDR3 runs 16 residues. V gave up 3 bases and J gave up 2 bases; unmatched junction bases: 7. From germline, CDR1 is SQVTM and CDR2 ANQGSEA.

This clonotype came up many times. This chain uses TRBV2 with TRBJ1-2; D ambiguous. CDR3 length equals 14 residues. Trimming left V 3 bases short and J 4 bases short, with 12 bases between. CDR1 and CDR2 (germline): SNHLY, FYNNEI. This chain's CDR3 is CASSDRGIPYGYTF. The CDR3 coding sequence is TGTGCCAGCAGTGATCGAGGGATTCCCTATGGCTACACCTTC.

The chain is built from TRBV28 and TRBJ1-2, with 8 nucleotides matching TRBD1. The CDR3 length is 16 residues. Trimming cost V 5 bases and J 3 bases; bases outside gene matches: 11. Germline values: CDR1 MDHEN, CDR2 SYDVKM. The CDR3 DNA follows: TGTGCCAGCAGTCGGGACAGGAGATTTAGCGACTATGGCTACACCTTC. This sequence encodes CASSRDRRFSDYGYTF.